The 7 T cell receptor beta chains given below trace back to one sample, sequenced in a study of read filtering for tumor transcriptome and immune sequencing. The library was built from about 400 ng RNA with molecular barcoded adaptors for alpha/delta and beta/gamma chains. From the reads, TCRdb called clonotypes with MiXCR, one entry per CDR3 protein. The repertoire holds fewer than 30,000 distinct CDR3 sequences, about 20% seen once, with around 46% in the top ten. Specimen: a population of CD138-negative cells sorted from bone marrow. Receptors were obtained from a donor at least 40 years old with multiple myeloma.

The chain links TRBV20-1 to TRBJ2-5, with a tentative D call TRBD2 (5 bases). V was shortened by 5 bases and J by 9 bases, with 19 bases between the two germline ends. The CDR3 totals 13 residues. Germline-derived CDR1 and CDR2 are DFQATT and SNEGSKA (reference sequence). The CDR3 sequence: CSAGVAEGEPQYF. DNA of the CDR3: TGCAGTGCTGGGGTGGCAGAGGGCGAACCCCAGTACTTC.

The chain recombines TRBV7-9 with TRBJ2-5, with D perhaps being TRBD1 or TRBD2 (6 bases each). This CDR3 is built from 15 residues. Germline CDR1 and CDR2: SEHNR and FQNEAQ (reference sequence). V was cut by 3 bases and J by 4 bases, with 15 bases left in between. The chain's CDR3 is CASSFPEGGRETQYF. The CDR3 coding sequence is TGTGCCAGCAGCTTCCCGGAAGGGGGGAGAGAGACCCAGTACTTC.

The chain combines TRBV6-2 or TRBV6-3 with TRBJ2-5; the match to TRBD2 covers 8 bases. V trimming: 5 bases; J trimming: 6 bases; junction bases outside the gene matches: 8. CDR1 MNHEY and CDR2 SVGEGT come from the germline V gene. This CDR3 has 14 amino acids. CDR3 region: CASSRLAGLKTQYF. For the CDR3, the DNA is TGTGCCAGCAGTCGATTAGCGGGGTTAAAGACCCAGTACTTC.

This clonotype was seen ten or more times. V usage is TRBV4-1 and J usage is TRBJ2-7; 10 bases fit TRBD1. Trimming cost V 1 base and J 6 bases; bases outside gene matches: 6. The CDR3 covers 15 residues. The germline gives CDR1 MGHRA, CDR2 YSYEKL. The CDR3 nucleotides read TGCGCCAGCAGCCAAGCACTCCGGGACAGGGGCGAGCAGTACTTC. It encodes CASSQALRDRGEQYF.

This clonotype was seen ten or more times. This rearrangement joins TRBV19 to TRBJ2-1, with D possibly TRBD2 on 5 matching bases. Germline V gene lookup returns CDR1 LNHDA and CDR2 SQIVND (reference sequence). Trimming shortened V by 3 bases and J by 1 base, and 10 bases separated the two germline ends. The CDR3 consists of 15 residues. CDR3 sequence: CASSIEGSSYNEQFF. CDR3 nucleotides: TGTGCCAGTAGTATTGAGGGAAGTTCCTACAATGAGCAGTTCTTC.

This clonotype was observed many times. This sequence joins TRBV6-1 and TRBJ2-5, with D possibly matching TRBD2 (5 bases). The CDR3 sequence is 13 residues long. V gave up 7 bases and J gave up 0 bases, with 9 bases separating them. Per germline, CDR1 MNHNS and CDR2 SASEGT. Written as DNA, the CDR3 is TGTGCCAGCAACTCGGGGTACCAAGAGACCCAGTACTTC. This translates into CASNSGYQETQYF.

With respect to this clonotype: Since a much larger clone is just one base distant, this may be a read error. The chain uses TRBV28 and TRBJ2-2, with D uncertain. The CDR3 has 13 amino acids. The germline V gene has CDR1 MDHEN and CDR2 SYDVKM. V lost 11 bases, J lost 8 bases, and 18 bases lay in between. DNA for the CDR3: TGTGCCTGCTACGCCTGGGATTCTGGGGAGCTGTTTTTT. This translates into CACYAWDSGELFF.